Below are 10 T cell receptor beta chains sequenced from a single sample in a study of beta chain features in type 1 diabetes. The isolated RNA, all of it, was reverse transcribed, so expressed TCRB transcripts were what got sequenced. Profiled with immunoSEQ multiplex PCR; TCRdb holds only in-frame clones, not every one. The table records around 400,000 clones, approximately 16% of them present only once. The sequenced material came from naive CD4+ T cells from blood. These receptors came from a young woman in good health.

This clone has more than one count but fewer than ten. This chain links TRBV28 with TRBJ2-5; 8 nucleotides line up with TRBD1. Germline V gives CDR1 MDHEN, CDR2 SYDVKM. With V trimmed by 3 bases and J by 5 bases, 2 bases remained unmatched. The CDR3 is 13 amino acids. The CDR3 coding sequence is TGTGCCAGCAGTTTCAGGGGGCGGGAGACCCAGTACTTC. Protein sequence: CASSFRGRETQYF.

A word on this clone: Other nucleotide sequences in the sample specify the same CDR3. The chain carries TRBV6-5 and TRBJ2-5, with TRBD1 matching 9 bases. This CDR3 spans 14 amino acids. CDR1 is MNHEY and CDR2 is SVGAGI in the germline V gene. V shed 2 bases and J 2 bases; nucleotides not matched to a gene: 0. The CDR3 DNA reads as TGTGCCAGCAGTTACGGGACAGGGCAAGAGACCCAGTACTTC. It translates to CASSYGTGQETQYF.

This chain uses TRBV30 with TRBJ2-5; D perhaps matches TRBD2 (5 bases). CDR3 length: 12 residues. V lost 1 base to trimming and J lost 3 bases, with 6 bases between them. Germline loops: CDR1 GTSNPN, CDR2 SVGIG (reference sequence). The CDR3 DNA follows: TGTGCCTGGAGTGCGGGGAAAGAGACCCAGTACTTC. Translation gives CAWSAGKETQYF.

The chain combines TRBV2 with TRBJ2-7; D unresolved. This CDR3 is built from 12 residues. Trimming pared 5 bases from V and 5 bases from J, leaving 10 bases between. CDR1 SNHLY and CDR2 FYNNEI come from the germline V gene. CDR3 sequence reads: CASSNGLNEQYF. The CDR3 region has the DNA TGTGCCAGCAGTAACGGTCTTAACGAGCAGTACTTC.

The chain uses TRBV4-3 and TRBJ2-2; possibly TRBD1 for D (5 bases). Germline V CDR1 and CDR2: LGHNA, YSLEER. This CDR3 comprises 15 residues. The germline V and J ends were trimmed by 0 bases and 4 bases, with 9 bases remaining between them. CDR3 DNA: TGCGCCAGCAGCCAAGACTGGGGCGGCACCGGGGAGCTGTTTTTT. Translated, it gives CASSQDWGGTGELFF.

This clone showed up just a few times. The rearrangement joins TRBV28 to TRBJ2-1; TRBD2 matches at 13 bases. Per germline, CDR1 MDHEN and CDR2 SYDVKM. V shed 4 bases, J shed 5 bases, and the junction held 2 bases outside the gene matches. The CDR3 totals 15 residues. The CDR3 region is CASSSGTSGDNEQFF. CDR3 bases: TGTGCCAGCAGTTCCGGGACTAGCGGGGACAATGAGCAGTTCTTC.

The genes are TRBV30 and TRBJ2-1, with 7 bases lining up with TRBD2. Germline CDR1 reads GTSNPN; CDR2 reads SVGIG (reference sequence). The J segment lost 3 bases and the V segment lost 1 base, leaving 0 bases of the junction unmatched. The CDR3 totals 13 residues. This CDR3 is CAWSGGSYNEQFF. The CDR3, as DNA: TGTGCCTGGAGTGGCGGGAGCTACAATGAGCAGTTCTTC.

This clone was seen a few times. The chain employs TRBV6-5 and TRBJ2-7; the match to TRBD1 covers 12 bases. V trimming: 5 bases; J trimming: 8 bases; junction bases outside the gene matches: 10. The CDR3 covers 15 residues. From germline, CDR1 is MNHEY and CDR2 SVGAGI. Here the CDR3 DNA reads TGTGCCAGCAGTGGGCCCGGGACAGGGGGCGTTAAGCAGTACTTC. Amino acids: CASSGPGTGGVKQYF.

There are a few counts of this clone. This chain connects TRBV11-2 to TRBJ2-7; no reliable D call. CDR1 and CDR2 from the germline V gene are SGHAT and FQNNGV. V lost 5 bases and J lost 6, with 11 bases in between. The CDR3 length is 12 residues. DNA for the CDR3: TGTGCCAGCAGCCGTAGTCAGGTCGAGCAGTACTTC. Protein product: CASSRSQVEQYF.

V and J are TRBV19 and TRBJ2-5; TRBD2 aligns across 13 bases. Trimming took 3 bases from V and 4 from J; bases not matched to a gene: 2. This CDR3 comprises 15 residues. Germline V lookup: CDR1 LNHDA, CDR2 SQIVND (reference sequence). The CDR3, as DNA: TGTGCCAGTAGTATCGGGACTAGCGGGACAGAGACCCAGTACTTC. Protein sequence: CASSIGTSGTETQYF.